The 11 T cell receptor beta chains below come from one sample, sequenced in a study of PD-1 and CTLA-4 blockade in melanoma. Only in-frame clones appear in the TCRdb table, and some are missing; sequencing was by immunoSEQ multiplex PCR. Here the sample spans 8,500 to 13,000 clones, 75% to 85% being singletons. Specimen: CD8+ T cells from peripheral blood, collected from a patient given anti-PD-1 treatment. These receptors were taken from a human donor with melanoma.

V gene TRBV11-2 combines with J gene TRBJ2-2; 8 bases fit TRBD1. Trimming removed 3 bases from V and 9 bases from J; junction bases left unmatched: 9. Germline values: CDR1 SGHAT, CDR2 FQNNGV. CDR3 size: 15 residues. The CDR3 sequence is CASSFSGTGRRELFF. Here the CDR3 DNA reads TGTGCCAGCAGCTTCTCCGGGACAGGTCGCCGGGAGCTGTTTTTT.

The chain uses TRBV7-9 and TRBJ2-2; 10 bases are shared with TRBD2. This CDR3 comprises 19 residues. Trimming removed 4 bases from V and 6 bases from J; junction bases left unmatched: 17. Germline V gene data show CDR1 as SEHNR and CDR2 as FQNEAQ (reference sequence). DNA for the CDR3: TGTGCCAGCAGCTCCCTCACCCCCAGACTAGCGGGCCGACCCGGGGAGCTGTTTTTT. Its translation is CASSSLTPRLAGRPGELFF.

V usage is TRBV6-5 and J usage is TRBJ1-5, with 7 bases matching TRBD1. The CDR3 contains 14 residues. The J segment lost 0 bases and the V segment lost 6 bases, leaving 2 bases of the junction unmatched. Germline-derived CDR1 and CDR2 are MNHEY and SVGAGI. CDR3 amino acids: CASRDRFSNQPQHF. CDR3 nucleotide sequence: TGTGCCAGCAGGGACAGGTTTAGCAATCAGCCCCAGCATTTT.

The chain couples TRBV19 to TRBJ2-2; D remains ambiguous. The CDR3 runs 13 residues. Germline CDR1 LNHDA, CDR2 SQIVND (reference sequence). Trimming stripped 1 base from V and 5 bases from J, with 5 bases between. The chain's CDR3 is CASSIVRTGELFF. The CDR3 nucleotides are TGTGCCAGTAGTATAGTACGGACCGGGGAGCTGTTTTTT.

V usage is TRBV4-1 and J usage is TRBJ2-5; D is ambiguous. The V and J ends lost 4 bases and 7 bases respectively, with 13 bases between them. From germline, CDR1 is MGHRA and CDR2 YSYEKL. The CDR3 loop spans 13 amino acids. The CDR3 nucleotides read TGCGCCAGCAGCCCCAACCCACTTGGGACCCAGTACTTC. Amino acids: CASSPNPLGTQYF.

The chain has TRBV30 and TRBJ2-5, with D hard to call. The V and J ends lost 4 bases and 4 bases respectively, with 22 bases between them. This CDR3 is 16 amino acids long. In germline, CDR1 is GTSNPN, CDR2 SVGIG (reference sequence). DNA of the CDR3: TGTGCCTGGATTAGGGCCGGGTCCACTACAACAGAGACCCAGTACTTC. Translating it yields CAWIRAGSTTTETQYF.

The chain employs TRBV2 and TRBJ2-2; perhaps TRBD1 as D (6 bases). Germline CDR1 is SNHLY and CDR2 is FYNNEI. This CDR3 has 15 residues. The ends were cut back, 2 bases at V and 6 bases at J, with 13 bases in the middle. CDR3 sequence (DNA): TGTGCCAGCAGTGAAAGGGCAGGGGTGGCCGGGGAGCTGTTTTTT. Its protein product is CASSERAGVAGELFF. The entire variable domain, with the rest obtained from reference TRBV2 and TRBJ2-2, is as follows: EPEVTQTPSHQVTQMGQEVILRCVPISNHLYFYWYRQILGQKVEFLVSFYNNEISEKSEIFDDQFSVERPDGSNFTLKIRSTKLEDSAMYFCASSERAGVAGELFFGEGSRLTVL.

The gene calls are TRBV12-5 and TRBJ1-1; D not certain. The germline gives CDR1 LGHNT, CDR2 FRNRAP. Between the trimmed V and J ends, which lost 5 bases and 3 bases, there was a span of 13 bases. This CDR3 spans 14 amino acids. This CDR3 is CASGPSMWHTEAFF. The CDR3 bases are TGTGCTAGTGGTCCCTCTATGTGGCACACTGAAGCTTTCTTT.

The chain carries TRBV6-1 and TRBJ2-7; the D is unclear. Germline lookup yields CDR1 MNHNS and CDR2 SASEGT. The CDR3 covers 14 residues. With 0 bases removed from V and 2 bases from J, the gap between germline ends came to 8 bases. The CDR3 sequence: CASSEAEWTYEQYF. In nucleotides, the CDR3 is TGTGCCAGCAGTGAAGCAGAGTGGACCTACGAGCAGTACTTC.

V gene TRBV30 combines with J gene TRBJ1-1; the D gene is possibly TRBD1 (5 bases). The CDR3 length is 13 residues. The germline V and J ends were trimmed by 3 bases and 5 bases, with 13 bases remaining between them. Germline-derived CDR1 and CDR2 are GTSNPN and SVGIG (reference sequence). CDR3 sequence reads: CAWSAAWGTEAFF. The CDR3 coding sequence is TGTGCCTGGAGCGCGGCGTGGGGGACTGAAGCTTTCTTT.

The chain carries TRBV6-5 and TRBJ1-5; TRBD1 might be the D (6 bases). Looked up from germline, CDR1 is MNHEY and CDR2 is SVGAGI. The CDR3 length is 14 residues. V was pared by 6 bases and J by 7 bases, with 16 bases between. The CDR3 bases are TGTGCCAGCAGGGGGCAGGGGATAAGCCAGCCCCAGCATTTT. Translated: CASRGQGISQPQHF.